The 5 T cell receptor beta chains reported below all come from one sample, sequenced in a study of CD8 T cells in ankylosing spondylitis. TCRdb fed the 5' RACE reads into MiXCR, producing one record per CDR3 protein. The data contain 150,000 to 250,000 distinct CDR3 sequences, around 13% of them seen just once; the ten biggest clones take up about 15%. Sequenced material: blood, either unsorted or a sorted T cell fraction (not recorded which). These receptors were collected from a male donor with ankylosing spondylitis or in good health (not recorded which).

V gene TRBV7-9 combines with J gene TRBJ2-7; tentatively, D is TRBD1 or TRBD2 (5 bases each). Trimming removed 4 bases from V and 5 bases from J, with 9 bases in between. The germline V gene encodes CDR1 SEHNR and CDR2 FQNEAQ (reference sequence). The CDR3 runs 12 residues. CDR3 protein: CASSSGPDEQYF. CDR3 in DNA: TGTGCCAGCAGCTCGGGGCCGGACGAGCAGTACTTC.

This clonotype has only a few counts. The V and J genes are TRBV6-1 and TRBJ1-1, with a weak D call TRBD1 (6 bases). The CDR3 totals 15 residues. Germline values: CDR1 MNHNS, CDR2 SASEGT. V dropped 0 bases and J dropped 0 bases, with 8 bases sitting between them. This CDR3 is CASSEAQGLNTEAFF. The CDR3 nucleotides read TGTGCCAGCAGTGAAGCGCAGGGGCTGAACACTGAAGCTTTCTTT.

V usage is TRBV6-2 or TRBV6-3 and J usage is TRBJ1-1; D is ambiguous. Trimming stripped 2 bases from V and 5 bases from J, with 15 bases between. The CDR3 runs 15 residues. In germline, CDR1 is MNHEY, CDR2 SVGEGT. The CDR3 DNA sequence: TGTGCCAGCAGTTACCCTCGGATCCAGAAGACTGAAGCTTTCTTT. Protein: CASSYPRIQKTEAFF.

This clonotype appeared a few times. The chain links TRBV12-3 or TRBV12-4 to TRBJ1-2; the match to TRBD1 covers 8 bases. V lost 6 bases and J lost 7; bases outside the gene matches: 4. This CDR3 has 12 residues. This chain's CDR3 is CASRTGVLGYTF. In nucleotides, the CDR3 is TGTGCCAGCAGGACAGGGGTTCTTGGCTACACCTTC.

V gene TRBV20-1 combines with J gene TRBJ2-1; maybe TRBD2 (5 bases). The V end lost 3 bases, the J end lost 9 bases, and 18 bases lay between the germline ends. The CDR3 length is 14 residues. CDR1 and CDR2 from the germline V gene are DFQATT and SNEGSKA (reference sequence). CDR3 coding DNA: TGCAGTGCTAGGGGTCCCCAAGTTGGGAGTGAGCAGTTCTTC. It yields the protein CSARGPQVGSEQFF.